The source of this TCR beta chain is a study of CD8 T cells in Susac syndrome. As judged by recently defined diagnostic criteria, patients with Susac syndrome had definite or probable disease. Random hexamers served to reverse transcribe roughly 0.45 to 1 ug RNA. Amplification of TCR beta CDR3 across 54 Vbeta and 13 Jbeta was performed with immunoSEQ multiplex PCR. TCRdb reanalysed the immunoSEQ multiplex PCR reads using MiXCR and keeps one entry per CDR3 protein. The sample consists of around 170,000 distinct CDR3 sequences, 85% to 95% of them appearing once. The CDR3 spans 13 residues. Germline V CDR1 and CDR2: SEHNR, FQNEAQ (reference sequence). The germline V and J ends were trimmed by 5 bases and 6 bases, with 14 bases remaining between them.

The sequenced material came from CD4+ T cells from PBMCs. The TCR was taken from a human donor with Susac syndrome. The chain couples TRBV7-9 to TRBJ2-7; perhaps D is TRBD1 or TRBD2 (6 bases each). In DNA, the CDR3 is TGTGCCAGCAGCACACCCAGGGGAGGCGAGCAGTACTTC. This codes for CASSTPRGGEQYF.